The 23 T cell receptor beta chains listed next were all sequenced from one sample in a study of blood T cell repertoires in COVID-19. The repertoire was sequenced with immunoSEQ multiplex PCR; TCRdb's copy has only in-frame clones and lacks some. The repertoire consists of 87,000 or so clones, with around 90% occurring once and the leading ten covering about 5%. The sequenced sample was peripheral blood. These receptors all stem from a woman older than 75 with acute or convalescent COVID-19.

The J gene is TRBJ1-2, the V gene TRBV10-3, with TRBD1 identical over 8 bases. Germline CDR1 is ENHRY and CDR2 is SYGVKD. The CDR3 has 14 amino acids. The trim removed 2 bases at V and 8 bases at J, leaving 7 bases unmatched. In DNA, the CDR3 is TGTGCCATCAGTGAGACGGGCCGACAGGGGGGCTACACCTTC. This codes for CAISETGRQGGYTF.

This CDR3 reads CASSLGLAGLDTQYF. As DNA, the CDR3 is TGTGCCAGCAGCTTAGGACTAGCGGGATTAGATACGCAGTATTTT. The J gene is TRBJ2-3, the V gene TRBV11-2; 11 bases are a match to TRBD2. The CDR3 is 15 residues long. V gave up 1 base and J gave up 5 bases; unmatched junction bases: 2. Germline-derived CDR1 and CDR2 are SGHAT and FQNNGV.

This chain links TRBV5-1 with TRBJ2-5; 9 bases map to TRBD2. Trimming removed 4 bases from V and 4 bases from J; junction bases left unmatched: 2. Germline CDR1 and CDR2: SGHRS and YFSETQ. The CDR3 totals 13 residues. CDR3 protein: CASSKTSGETQYF. The CDR3 DNA sequence: TGCGCCAGCAGCAAGACTAGCGGAGAGACCCAGTACTTC.

This chain links TRBV20-1 with TRBJ1-1; no clear D. Per germline, CDR1 DFQATT and CDR2 SNEGSKA (reference sequence). Trimming removed 5 bases at V and 8 bases at J, with 12 bases between. The CDR3 loop spans 11 amino acids. The CDR3 here is CSAPWADEAFF. The CDR3 coding sequence is TGCAGTGCTCCCTGGGCAGACGAAGCTTTCTTT.

In its sample, this clone was seen once. The chain links TRBV30 to TRBJ2-7, with a tentative D call TRBD1 (6 bases). Germline lookup yields CDR1 GTSNPN and CDR2 SVGIG (reference sequence). V lost 2 bases to trimming and J lost 2 bases, with 16 bases between them. This CDR3 is built from 15 residues. The CDR3 nucleotides read TGTGCCTGGAGTCCTCCAGGGGACCCGACCTACGAGCAGTACTTC. Protein: CAWSPPGDPTYEQYF.

This sequence joins TRBV5-5 and TRBJ2-3, with TRBD1 as a possible D gene (6 bases). The CDR3 extends over 13 amino acids. The germline gives CDR1 SGHKS, CDR2 YYEKEE (reference sequence). V was pared by 2 bases and J by 4 bases, with 8 bases between. The CDR3 protein is CASSLQGADTQYF. The DNA for the CDR3 is TGTGCCAGCAGCTTACAGGGAGCAGATACGCAGTATTTT.

The chain couples TRBV27 to TRBJ2-6, with D possibly being TRBD2 (6 bases). Trimming shortened V by 5 bases and J by 0 bases, and 11 bases separated the two germline ends. The germline CDR1 and CDR2 sequences are MNHEY and SMNVEV (reference sequence). The CDR3 has 16 amino acids. The CDR3 DNA follows: TGTGCCAGCAGTCCGACGGGGGTCTCTGGGGCCAACGTCCTGACTTTC. This gives the protein CASSPTGVSGANVLTF. Based on the CDR3 plus reference TRBV27 and TRBJ2-6, the full variable domain is EAQVTQNPRYLITVTGKKLTVTCSQNMNHEYMSWYRQDPGLGLRQIYYSMNVEVTDKGDVPEGYKVSRKEKRNFPLILESPSPNQTSLYFCASSPTGVSGANVLTFGAGSRLTVL.

This sequence joins TRBV7-8 and TRBJ2-7; 13 positions agree with TRBD2. The CDR3 runs 18 residues. The junction had 12 bases not matched to a gene; V was cut back by 2 bases and J by 5 bases. Germline lookup yields CDR1 SGHVS and CDR2 FQNEAQ. The CDR3 loop reads CASSLYVRTSGSFDEQYF. The CDR3 DNA follows: TGTGCCAGCAGCTTATATGTGCGGACTAGCGGGAGCTTTGACGAGCAGTACTTC.

The rearrangement links TRBV5-1 to TRBJ1-2; TRBD1 matches 8 bases. V trimming: 4 bases; J trimming: 4 bases; junction bases outside the gene matches: 6. CDR3 length: 14 amino acids. The germline V gene has CDR1 SGHRS and CDR2 YFSETQ. CDR3 residues: CASSPGDRLYGYTF. In DNA form, the CDR3 reads TGCGCCAGCAGCCCGGGGGACAGGCTCTATGGCTACACCTTC.

The DNA of the CDR3 is TGTGCCAGCAGCTTACAGGGGCAGGATGGCTACACCTTC. Translated, it gives CASSLQGQDGYTF. The chain uses TRBV5-5 and TRBJ1-2; TRBD1 agrees at 7 bases. Germline loops: CDR1 SGHKS, CDR2 YYEKEE (reference sequence). Unmatched junction bases numbered 4, after V lost 2 bases and J lost 6 bases. This CDR3 contains 13 residues.

The J gene is TRBJ2-5, the V gene TRBV20-1; a possible D gene is TRBD2 (6 bases). Deletions cut 8 bases from V and 1 base from J, with 8 bases between. CDR1 is DFQATT, CDR2 SNEGSKA, per germline (reference sequence). The CDR3 is 11 residues long. CDR3 DNA: TGCAGTAGACTAGTCCAAGAGACCCAGTACTTC. Amino acids: CSRLVQETQYF.

The CDR3 coding sequence is TGTGCCAGCAGTTACGCCCGACAGGGTCGCACAGATACGCAGTATTTT. Protein sequence: CASSYARQGRTDTQYF. The chain links TRBV6-5 to TRBJ2-3, with 7 nucleotides matching TRBD1. This CDR3 is built from 16 residues. Germline loops: CDR1 MNHEY, CDR2 SVGAGI. V lost 2 bases and J lost 1; bases outside the gene matches: 6.

This clone has just a few counts. The chain joins TRBV3-1 (or the pseudogene TRBV3-2) to TRBJ1-3; the match to TRBD1 covers 10 bases. CDR3 size: 16 residues. Germline lookup yields CDR1 LGHDT and CDR2 YNNKEL (reference sequence). Trimming removed 6 bases from V and 3 bases from J; junction bases left unmatched: 8. CDR3 in amino acids: CASSSTGTGVGNTIYF. The CDR3 DNA sequence: TGTGCCAGCAGTTCCACCGGGACAGGGGTTGGAAACACCATATATTTT.

CDR3 nucleotides: TGTGCCAGTAGTACCGACAGAGATTCACCCCTCCACTTT. Amino acid sequence: CASSTDRDSPLHF. The rearrangement joins TRBV19 to TRBJ1-6; perhaps TRBD1 as D (5 bases). The CDR3 is 13 residues long. The germline V gene encodes CDR1 LNHDA and CDR2 SQIVND (reference sequence). V gave up 4 bases and J gave up 8 bases, with 9 bases separating them.

The chain employs TRBV2 and TRBJ2-3; 8 bases line up with TRBD1. CDR3 length: 16 residues. Unmatched junction bases numbered 2, after V lost 0 bases and J lost 0 bases. Germline V CDR1 and CDR2: SNHLY, FYNNEI. CDR3 in amino acids: CASSEARDRSTDTQYF. The CDR3 DNA is TGTGCCAGCAGTGAAGCGCGGGACAGGAGCACAGATACGCAGTATTTT.

This clone has just one count. This chain links TRBV5-1 with TRBJ2-6, with unresolved D. V gave up 3 bases and J gave up 0 bases, with 4 bases separating them. CDR3 size: 14 residues. Germline values: CDR1 SGHRS, CDR2 YFSETQ. CDR3 loop: CASSSYSGANVLTF. CDR3 DNA sequence: TGCGCCAGCAGCTCGTACTCTGGGGCCAACGTCCTGACTTTC.

The chain carries TRBV6-5 and TRBJ1-5, with 7 positions matching TRBD1. The germline V gene has CDR1 MNHEY and CDR2 SVGAGI. CDR3 length: 14 residues. With V trimmed by 4 bases and J by 2 bases, 2 bases remained unmatched. The CDR3 region is CASSSDRGNQPQHF. The DNA of the CDR3 is TGTGCCAGCAGTTCCGACAGGGGCAATCAGCCCCAGCATTTT.

The chain links TRBV4-3 to TRBJ1-2; D possibly corresponds to TRBD1 (6 bases). CDR3 length: 13 amino acids. Trimming stripped 4 bases from V and 4 bases from J, with 10 bases between. From germline, CDR1 is LGHNA and CDR2 YSLEER. The CDR3 loop is CASSRGQLYGYTF. The CDR3 coding sequence is TGCGCCAGCAGCCGAGGACAGCTCTATGGCTACACCTTC.

V and J are TRBV6-5 and TRBJ2-2; 9 bases fit TRBD2. This CDR3 is built from 15 residues. V shed 10 bases, J shed 5 bases, and the junction held 11 bases outside the gene matches. Germline V gene data show CDR1 as MNHEY and CDR2 as SVGAGI. The CDR3 coding sequence is TGTGCCATTATGGTGGGACTAGCTGCAACCGGGGAGCTGTTTTTT. This codes for CAIMVGLAATGELFF.

This chain joins TRBV20-1 and TRBJ2-1; the match to TRBD2 covers 9 bases. From germline, CDR1 is DFQATT and CDR2 SNEGSKA (reference sequence). The CDR3 spans 14 residues. After removal of 3 bases from V and 8 bases from J, the junction contained 8 bases not matched to a gene. The chain's CDR3 is CSASLAGGYDEQFF. The CDR3, as DNA: TGCAGTGCTAGTCTCGCGGGAGGGTATGATGAGCAGTTCTTC.

The genes are TRBV19 and TRBJ1-2; the D gene is possibly TRBD1 (6 bases). Germline CDR1 LNHDA, CDR2 SQIVND (reference sequence). The CDR3 has 16 amino acids. V was trimmed by 3 bases and J by 2 bases, leaving 16 bases between them. The CDR3 loop is CASSIGQGTFNYGYTF. In DNA form, the CDR3 reads TGTGCCAGTAGTATTGGCCAGGGGACCTTCAACTATGGCTACACCTTC.

The chain is built from TRBV12-5 and TRBJ1-5; 7 bases agree with TRBD1. CDR1 is LGHNT, CDR2 FRNRAP, per germline. This CDR3 is built from 14 residues. With V trimmed by 5 bases and J by 1 base, 2 bases remained unmatched. The CDR3 coding sequence is TGTGCTAGTGGTGCGGACAGGAGCAATCAGCCCCAGCATTTT. It encodes CASGADRSNQPQHF. Variable domain in full (rest from reference TRBV12-5 and TRBJ1-5): DARVTQTPRHKVTEMGQEVTMRCQPILGHNTVFWYRQTMMQGLELLAYFRNRAPLDDSGMPKDRFSAEMPDATLATLKIQPSEPRDSAVYFCASGADRSNQPQHFGDGTRLSIL.

The rearrangement links TRBV12-1 to TRBJ2-1; the D call TRBD1 from the table was never checked on the DNA. TRBV12-1 is given as a pseudogene. The CDR3 is 13 amino acids. CDR3 DNA: TGTGCCAGCAGCGAAAGTAGGGACAGTTGGTGGTTCTTC. This encodes CASSESRDSWWFF.